This TCR beta chain appears in the sequencing data of a study of CD8 T cells in ankylosing spondylitis. The germline gives CDR1 SGHNT, CDR2 YYREEE (reference sequence). Trimming left V 4 bases short and J 5 bases short, with 13 bases between. CDR3 length equals 13 residues. TCRdb reanalysed the 5' RACE reads using MiXCR and keeps one entry per CDR3 protein. The table has approximately 260,000 distinct CDR3 sequences, 15% to 20% seen once. This TCR came from a male donor with ankylosing spondylitis or in good health (not recorded which). The V call is TRBV5-4, the J call TRBJ2-7, with D uncertain. Sample: blood, either unsorted or a sorted T cell fraction (not recorded which). This CDR3 is CASSPPSSHEQYF. CDR3 sequence (DNA): TGTGCCAGCAGCCCCCCGAGTTCCCACGAGCAGTACTTC.